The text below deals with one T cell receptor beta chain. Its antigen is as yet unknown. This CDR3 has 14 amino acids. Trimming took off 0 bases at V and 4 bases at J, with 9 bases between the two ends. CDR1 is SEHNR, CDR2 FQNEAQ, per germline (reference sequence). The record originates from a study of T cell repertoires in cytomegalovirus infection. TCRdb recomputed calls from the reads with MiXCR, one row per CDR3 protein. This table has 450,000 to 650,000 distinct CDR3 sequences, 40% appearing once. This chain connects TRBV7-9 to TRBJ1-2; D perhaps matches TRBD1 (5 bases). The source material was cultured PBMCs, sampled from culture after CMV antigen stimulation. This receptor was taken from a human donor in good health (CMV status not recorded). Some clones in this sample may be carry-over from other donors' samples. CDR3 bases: TGTGCCAGCAGCTTAGCGGGGGGATCCTATGGCTACACCTTC. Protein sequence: CASSLAGGSYGYTF.